The sequence of this T cell receptor beta chain was determined in a study of T cells in Graves' hyperthyroidism and ophthalmopathy. Study-wide findings and caveats: Ophthalmopathy was separated from stable hyperthyroidism by a 13 V-J model.

Regions amplified from RNA transcripts were the TCR beta CDR3 regions. First-round RT-PCR of the TCR CDR3 relied on the HTBI primer set. MiXCR, applied by TCRdb to the multiplex PCR reads, yields one record per CDR3 protein. The table records around 370,000 distinct CDR3 sequences, around a sixth of them present only once. The germline CDR1 and CDR2 sequences are MNHEY and SMNVEV (reference sequence). This CDR3 is 16 amino acids long. J was trimmed by 5 bases and V by 5 bases; bases with no gene match: 13. This clonotype was counted many times. Its specificity is unknown. The TCR was taken from a young man with Graves' ophthalmopathy. The sample taken for sequencing was blood. The chain combines TRBV27 with TRBJ2-3; 7 bases are shared with TRBD1. As DNA, the CDR3 is TGTGCCAGCAGTGACAGGGATAGAGGTTCAGGAGATACGCAGTATTTT. This translates into CASSDRDRGSGDTQYF.